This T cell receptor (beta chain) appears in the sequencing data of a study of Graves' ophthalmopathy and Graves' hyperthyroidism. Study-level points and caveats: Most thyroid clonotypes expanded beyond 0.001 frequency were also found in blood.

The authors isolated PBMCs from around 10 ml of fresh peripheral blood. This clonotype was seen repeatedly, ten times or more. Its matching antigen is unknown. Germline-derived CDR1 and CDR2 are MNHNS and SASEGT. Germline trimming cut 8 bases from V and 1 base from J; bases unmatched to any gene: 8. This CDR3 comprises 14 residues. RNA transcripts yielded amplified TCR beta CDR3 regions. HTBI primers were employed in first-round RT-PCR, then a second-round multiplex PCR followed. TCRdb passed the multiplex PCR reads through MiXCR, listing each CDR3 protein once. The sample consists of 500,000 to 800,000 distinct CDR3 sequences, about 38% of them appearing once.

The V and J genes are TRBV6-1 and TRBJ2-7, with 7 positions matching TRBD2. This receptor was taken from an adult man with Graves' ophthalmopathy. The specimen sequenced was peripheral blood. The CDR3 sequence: CASSAGAGSYEQYF. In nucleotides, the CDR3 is TGTGCCAGCTCCGCGGGAGCAGGGTCCTACGAGCAGTACTTC.